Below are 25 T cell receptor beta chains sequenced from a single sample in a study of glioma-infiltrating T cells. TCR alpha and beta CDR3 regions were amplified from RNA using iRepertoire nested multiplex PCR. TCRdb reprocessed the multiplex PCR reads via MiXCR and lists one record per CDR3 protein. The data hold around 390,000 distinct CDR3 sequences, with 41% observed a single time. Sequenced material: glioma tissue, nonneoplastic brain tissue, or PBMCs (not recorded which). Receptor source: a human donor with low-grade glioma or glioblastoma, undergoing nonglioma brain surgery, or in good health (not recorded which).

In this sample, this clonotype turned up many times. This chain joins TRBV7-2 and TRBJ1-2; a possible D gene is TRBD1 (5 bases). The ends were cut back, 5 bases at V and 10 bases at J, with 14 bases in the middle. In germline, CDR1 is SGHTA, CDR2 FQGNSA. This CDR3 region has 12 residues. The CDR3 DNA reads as TGTGCCAGCAGCCAAGGGGAGCGAGACTACACCTTC. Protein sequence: CASSQGERDYTF.

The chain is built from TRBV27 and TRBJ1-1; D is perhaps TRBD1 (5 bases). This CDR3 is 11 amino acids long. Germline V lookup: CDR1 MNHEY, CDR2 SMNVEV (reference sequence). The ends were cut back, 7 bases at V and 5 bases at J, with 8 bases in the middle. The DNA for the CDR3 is TGTGCCAGCATTGGGGGTACTGAAGCTTTCTTT. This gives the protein CASIGGTEAFF.

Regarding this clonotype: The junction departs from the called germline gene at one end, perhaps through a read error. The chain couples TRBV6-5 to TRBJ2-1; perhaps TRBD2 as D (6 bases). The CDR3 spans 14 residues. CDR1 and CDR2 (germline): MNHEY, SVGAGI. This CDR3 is CASSYLAGYNEQLF. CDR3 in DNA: TGTGCCAGCAGTTACCTGGCGGGATACAATGAGCAGCTCTTC.

The CDR3, as DNA: TGTGCCAGCACCCCTCTCCGGGCAGAGACCACTGAAGCTTTCTTT. Translated: CASTPLRAETTEAFF. The V call is TRBV28, the J call TRBJ1-1; no clear D. Per the germline V gene, CDR1 is MDHEN and CDR2 is SYDVKM. The germline V and J ends were trimmed by 7 bases and 4 bases, with 19 bases remaining between them. The CDR3 consists of 15 residues.

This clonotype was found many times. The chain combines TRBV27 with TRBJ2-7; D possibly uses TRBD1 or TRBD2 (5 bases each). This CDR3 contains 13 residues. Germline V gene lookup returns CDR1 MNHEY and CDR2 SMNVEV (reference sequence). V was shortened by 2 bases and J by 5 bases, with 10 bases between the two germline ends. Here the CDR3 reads CASSLRGPNEQYF. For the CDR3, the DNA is TGTGCCAGCAGTTTAAGGGGACCGAACGAGCAGTACTTC.

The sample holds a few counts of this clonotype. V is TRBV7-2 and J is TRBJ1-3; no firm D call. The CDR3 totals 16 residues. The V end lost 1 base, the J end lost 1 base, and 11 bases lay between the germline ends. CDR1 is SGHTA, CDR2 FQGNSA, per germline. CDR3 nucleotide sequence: TGTGCCAGCAGCTTAGATGGCAGTGAGTCTGGAAACACCATATATTTT. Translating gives CASSLDGSESGNTIYF.

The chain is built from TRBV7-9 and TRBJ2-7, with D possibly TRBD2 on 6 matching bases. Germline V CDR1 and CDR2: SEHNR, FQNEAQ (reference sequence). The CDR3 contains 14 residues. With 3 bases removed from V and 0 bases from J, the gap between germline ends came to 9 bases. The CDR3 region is CASSFQGLSYEQYF. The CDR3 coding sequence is TGTGCCAGCAGCTTCCAGGGACTCTCCTACGAGCAGTACTTC. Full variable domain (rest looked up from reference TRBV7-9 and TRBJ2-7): DTGVSQNPRHKITKRGQNVTFRCDPISEHNRLYWYRQTLGQGPEFLTYFQNEAQLEKSRLLSDRFSAERPKGSFSTLEIQRTEQGDSAMYLCASSFQGLSYEQYFGPGTRLTVT.

CDR3 amino acids: CASSKDMFEETQYF. The CDR3 DNA sequence: TGTGCCAGCAGTAAGGACATGTTCGAAGAGACCCAGTACTTC. This chain uses TRBV2 with TRBJ2-5, with D maybe TRBD1 (5 bases). Germline assignment: CDR1 SNHLY and CDR2 FYNNEI. V was trimmed by 5 bases and J by 3 bases, leaving 13 bases between them. The CDR3 loop spans 14 amino acids.

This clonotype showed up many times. The CDR3, as DNA: TGTGCCAGCAGTCCCGGACAGTCTTTCGCAGATACGCAGTATTTT. This sequence encodes CASSPGQSFADTQYF. The chain employs TRBV6-1 and TRBJ2-3; TRBD1 is a possible D gene (6 bases). The CDR3 has 15 amino acids. Germline V gives CDR1 MNHNS, CDR2 SASEGT. V gave up 5 bases and J gave up 4 bases, with 16 bases separating them.

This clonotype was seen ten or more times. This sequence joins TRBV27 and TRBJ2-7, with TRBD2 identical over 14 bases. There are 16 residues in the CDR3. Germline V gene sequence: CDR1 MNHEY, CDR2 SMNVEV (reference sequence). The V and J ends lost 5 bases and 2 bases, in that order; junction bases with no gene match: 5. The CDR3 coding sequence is TGTGCCAGCAGTGACGGGACTAGCGGGAGTACCTACGAGCAGTACTTC. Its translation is CASSDGTSGSTYEQYF.

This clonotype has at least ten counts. The CDR3 DNA reads TGCAGTGCTCGGGCCTACACGAACACTGAAGCTTTCTTT. It codes for CSARAYTNTEAFF. The genes are TRBV20-1 and TRBJ1-1; D not certain. CDR3 size: 13 residues. V lost 5 bases to trimming and J lost 1 base, with 11 bases between them. Germline CDR1 reads DFQATT; CDR2 reads SNEGSKA (reference sequence).

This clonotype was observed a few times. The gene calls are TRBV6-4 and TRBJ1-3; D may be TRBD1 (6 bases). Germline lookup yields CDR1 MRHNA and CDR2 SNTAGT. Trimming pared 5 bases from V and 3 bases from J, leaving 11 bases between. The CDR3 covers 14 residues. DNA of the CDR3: TGTGCCAGCAGTCCCAGGGGTTGTGGAAACACCATATATTTT. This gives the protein CASSPRGCGNTIYF.

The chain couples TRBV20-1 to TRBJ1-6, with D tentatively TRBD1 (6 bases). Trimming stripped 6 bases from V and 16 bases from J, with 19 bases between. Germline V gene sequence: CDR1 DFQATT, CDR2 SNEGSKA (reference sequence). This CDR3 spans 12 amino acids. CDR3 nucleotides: TGCAGTGCCTCCCAGGGGTTAGGGCCTCTCCACTTT. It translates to CSASQGLGPLHF.

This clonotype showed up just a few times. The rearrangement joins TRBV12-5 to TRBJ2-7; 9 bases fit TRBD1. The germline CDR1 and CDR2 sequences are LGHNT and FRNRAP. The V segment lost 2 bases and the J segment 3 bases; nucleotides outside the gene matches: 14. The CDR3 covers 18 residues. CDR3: CASGLPQWVRDRVYEQYF. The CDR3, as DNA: TGTGCTAGTGGTTTGCCCCAGTGGGTCCGGGACAGGGTCTACGAGCAGTACTTC.

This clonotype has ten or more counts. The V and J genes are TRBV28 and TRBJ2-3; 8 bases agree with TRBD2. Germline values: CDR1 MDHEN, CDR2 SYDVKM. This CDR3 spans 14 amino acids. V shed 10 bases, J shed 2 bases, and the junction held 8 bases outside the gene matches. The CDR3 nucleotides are TGTGCCACCGCTCGGGGGGGACCCACAGATACGCAGTATTTT. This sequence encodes CATARGGPTDTQYF.

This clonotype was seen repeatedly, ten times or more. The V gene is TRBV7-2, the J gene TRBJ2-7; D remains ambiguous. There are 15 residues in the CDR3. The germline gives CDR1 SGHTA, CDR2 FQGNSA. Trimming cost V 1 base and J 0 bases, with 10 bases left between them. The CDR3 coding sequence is TGTGCCAGCAGCTTAGGGGATTCGAGCTCCTACGAGCAGTACTTC. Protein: CASSLGDSSSYEQYF.

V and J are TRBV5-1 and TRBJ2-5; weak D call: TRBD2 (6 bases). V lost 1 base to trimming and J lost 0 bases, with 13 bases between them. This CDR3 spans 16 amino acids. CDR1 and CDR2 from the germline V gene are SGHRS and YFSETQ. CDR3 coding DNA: TGCGCCAGCAGCTTGTATAGCGGAGGGTACCAAGAGACCCAGTACTTC. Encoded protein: CASSLYSGGYQETQYF.

CDR3 sequence reads: CASGPDYNEQFF. The CDR3 DNA sequence: TGTGCCAGCGGGCCGGACTACAATGAGCAGTTCTTC. The rearrangement joins TRBV2 to TRBJ2-1; D not resolved. V dropped 8 bases and J dropped 3 bases, with 8 bases sitting between them. Germline V lookup: CDR1 SNHLY, CDR2 FYNNEI. CDR3 length: 12 residues. The variable domain in full, completed from reference TRBV2 and TRBJ2-1, reads EPEVTQTPSHQVTQMGQEVILRCVPISNHLYFYWYRQILGQKVEFLVSFYNNEISEKSEIFDDQFSVERPDGSNFTLKIRSTKLEDSAMYFCASGPDYNEQFFGPGTRLTVL.

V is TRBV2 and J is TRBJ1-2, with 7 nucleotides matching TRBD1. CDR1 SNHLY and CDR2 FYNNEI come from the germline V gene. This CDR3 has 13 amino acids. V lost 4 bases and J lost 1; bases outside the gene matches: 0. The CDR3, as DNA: TGTGCCAGCAGTGGGGACAGTAACTATGGCTACACCTTC. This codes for CASSGDSNYGYTF.

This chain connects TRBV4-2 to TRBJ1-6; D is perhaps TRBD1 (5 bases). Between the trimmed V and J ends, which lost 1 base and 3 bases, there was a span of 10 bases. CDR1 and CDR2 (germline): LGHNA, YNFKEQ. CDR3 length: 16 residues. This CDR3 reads CASSQVGVDYNSPLHF. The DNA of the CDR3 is TGTGCCAGCAGCCAAGTAGGGGTGGACTATAATTCACCCCTCCACTTT.

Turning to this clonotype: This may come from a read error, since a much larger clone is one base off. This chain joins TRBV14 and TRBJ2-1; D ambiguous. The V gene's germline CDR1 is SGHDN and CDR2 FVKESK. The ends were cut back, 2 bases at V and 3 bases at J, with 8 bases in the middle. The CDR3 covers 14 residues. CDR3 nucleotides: TGTGCCAGCAGCCAATGGTACTACTACAATGAGCAGTTCTTC. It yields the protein CASSQWYYYNEQFF.

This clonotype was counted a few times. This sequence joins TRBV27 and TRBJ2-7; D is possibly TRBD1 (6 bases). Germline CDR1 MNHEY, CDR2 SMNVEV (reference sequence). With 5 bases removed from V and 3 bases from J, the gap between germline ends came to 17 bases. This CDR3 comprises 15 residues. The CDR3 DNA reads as TGTGCCAGCAGTCCAGGGGTATTGCGGTACTACGAGCAGTACTTC. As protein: CASSPGVLRYYEQYF.

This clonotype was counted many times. The CDR3 loop reads CASSLSPGIASNNEQFF. The CDR3 region has the DNA TGTGCCAGCAGTTTATCCCCCGGGATAGCCAGTAACAATGAGCAGTTCTTC. This chain uses TRBV27 with TRBJ2-1, with D tentatively TRBD2 (5 bases). Germline V CDR1 and CDR2: MNHEY, SMNVEV (reference sequence). The length of the CDR3 is 17 residues. V lost 0 bases, J lost 5 bases, and 17 bases lay in between.

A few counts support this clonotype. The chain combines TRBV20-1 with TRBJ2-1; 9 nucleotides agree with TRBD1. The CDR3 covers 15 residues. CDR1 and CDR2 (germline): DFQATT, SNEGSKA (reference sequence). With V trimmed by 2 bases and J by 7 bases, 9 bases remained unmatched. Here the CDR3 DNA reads TGCAGTGCTAGACCGACAGGGGGTTTTTGGAATGAGCAGTTCTTC. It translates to CSARPTGGFWNEQFF.

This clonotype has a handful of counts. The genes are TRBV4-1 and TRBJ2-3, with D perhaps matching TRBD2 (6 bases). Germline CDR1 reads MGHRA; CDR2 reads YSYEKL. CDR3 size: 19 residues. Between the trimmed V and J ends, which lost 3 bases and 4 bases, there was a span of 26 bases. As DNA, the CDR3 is TGCGCCAGCAGCCAGGAAAGATACCGGAGCCGGGCTAGCGCAGATACGCAGTATTTT. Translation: CASSQERYRSRASADTQYF.